The 2 T cell receptor beta chains in this list originate from one sample, sequenced in a study of identical twins. Each CDR3 protein is one row after TCRdb ran MiXCR on the 5' RACE reads. This table holds around 20,000 distinct CDR3 sequences, 55% to 75% found once. The specimen sequenced was memory (CD45RO+) T cells sorted from blood. The receptors were gathered from a woman aged 18-29 years in good health. This table probably holds off-target reads from a library built for another chain.

The V call is TRBV11-2, the J call TRBJ2-3, with D perhaps matching TRBD2 (6 bases). The CDR3 length is 15 residues. Between the trimmed V and J ends, which lost 0 bases and 3 bases, there was a span of 10 bases. Germline V gene lookup returns CDR1 SGHAT and CDR2 FQNNGV. For the CDR3, the DNA is TGTGCCAGCAGCTTAGAGCCTAGCGAAACAGATACGCAGTATTTT. Translating gives CASSLEPSETDTQYF.

J is TRBJ2-5 and V is TRBV3-1; D unclear. Trimming took off 4 bases at V and 5 bases at J, with 17 bases between the two ends. This CDR3 contains 15 residues. Germline-derived CDR1 and CDR2 are LGHDT and YNNKEL (reference sequence). The CDR3: CASSPELGSAETQYF. The CDR3 DNA is TGTGCCAGCAGCCCAGAATTGGGTAGTGCGGAGACCCAGTACTTC.